This entry describes one TCR beta chain. The target antigen is unknown. TCRdb called the RT-PCR reads again in MiXCR, with one record for every CDR3 protein. Among about 580,000 distinct CDR3 sequences, around 13% were seen once, and the ten largest hold roughly 11%. The data derive from a study of response to subunit inactivated influenza vaccine. Broader study findings: Authors suggested that a seasonal influenza vaccination recruits few new T cells each time.

CDR1 KGHSH and CDR2 LQKENI come from the germline V gene. Trimming removed 2 bases from V and 7 bases from J; junction bases left unmatched: 7. CDR3 length: 15 residues. The receptor comes from a man aged 45-65 years who received an inactivated influenza vaccine. The starting material was PBMCs from blood, obtained 12 days after vaccination. V and J are TRBV18 and TRBJ2-1; 8 nucleotides align to TRBD2. This chain's CDR3 is CASSPTGTRRNEQFF. Written as DNA, the CDR3 is TGTGCCAGCTCACCAACCGGGACTAGGCGGAATGAGCAGTTCTTC.